Listed below are T cell receptor beta chains from one sample, sequenced in a study of graft-versus-host responses after intestinal transplantation. Assay: immunoSEQ multiplex PCR; the TCRdb copy retains only in-frame clones and omits some. The data show over 100,000 clones, about 93% seen once. These TCRs are of unknown antigen specificity. Sample: unstimulated CD4+ T cells sorted from spleen or lymph node cells, taken before intestinal transplant. Every receptor here comes from a human donor who received an intestinal transplant. Both conserved end residues are part of each CDR3. D genes are given only for firm matches. Expanded clones get a size class; other rows say once, few or many, or leave the size out.

size: -
D: -
J: TRBJ2-1
V: TRBV6-4
CDR3: CASSVTGTGYNEQFF
DNA: TGTGCCAGCAGTGTCACCGGGACGGGGTACAATGAGCAGTTCTTC

size: -
D: -
J: TRBJ2-7
V: TRBV6-1
CDR3: CASSLKPREAYEQYF
DNA: TGTGCCAGCAGTCTTAAGCCCCGTGAGGCCTACGAGCAGTACTTC

size: -
D: -
J: TRBJ2-5
V: TRBV7-2
CDR3: CASSKRDTQETQYF
DNA: TGTGCCAGCAGCAAGCGGGACACACAAGAGACCCAGTACTTC

size: once
D: -
J: TRBJ2-1
V: TRBV5-1
CDR3: CASSLERVRAIYNEQFF
DNA: TGCGCCAGCAGCTTGGAACGCGTAAGGGCTATTTACAATGAGCAGTTCTTC

size: -
D: TRBD1
J: TRBJ1-1
V: TRBV11-2
CDR3: CASSPLPGQGKNTEAFF
DNA: TGTGCCAGCAGCCCCCTTCCCGGACAGGGTAAGAACACTGAAGCTTTCTTT

size: -
D: -
J: TRBJ2-1
V: TRBV11-2
CDR3: CASSLSLLLSSYNEQFF
DNA: TGTGCCAGCAGCTTGAGTCTCCTCCTCAGCTCCTACAATGAGCAGTTCTTC

size: -
D: -
J: TRBJ2-7
V: TRBV7-3
CDR3: CASSFSASYEQYF
DNA: TGTGCCAGCAGTTTTAGCGCCTCCTACGAGCAGTACTTC

size: -
D: -
J: TRBJ2-5
V: TRBV5-1
CDR3: CASSLGLTRRLLRETQYF
DNA: TGCGCCAGCAGCTTGGGTCTAACCCGCCGGCTTTTGAGGGAGACCCAGTACTTC

size: -
D: -
J: TRBJ2-5
V: TRBV4-1
CDR3: CASSGREGEETQYF
DNA: TGCGCCAGCAGCGGAAGGGAGGGGGAAGAGACCCAGTACTTC

size: -
D: TRBD2
J: TRBJ2-7
V: TRBV19
CDR3: CASSGLAGGAFEQYF
DNA: TGTGCCAGTAGTGGACTAGCGGGTGGGGCGTTCGAGCAGTACTTC

size: -
D: TRBD1
J: TRBJ2-1
V: TRBV7-9
CDR3: CASSRTGTVYNEQFF
DNA: TGTGCCAGCAGTCGCACAGGGACAGTTTACAATGAGCAGTTCTTC

size: -
D: TRBD1
J: TRBJ1-5
V: TRBV18
CDR3: CASSSETGARNQPQHF
DNA: TGTGCCAGCTCATCTGAGACAGGGGCCCGCAATCAGCCCCAGCATTTT

size: -
D: TRBD1
J: TRBJ1-5
V: TRBV30
CDR3: CAWSHGQGSQPQHF
DNA: TGTGCCTGGAGTCATGGACAGGGGAGTCAGCCCCAGCATTTT

size: -
D: -
J: TRBJ2-7
V: TRBV11-2
CDR3: CASSLIETASYEQYF
DNA: TGTGCCAGCAGCTTAATCGAGACGGCCTCCTACGAGCAGTACTTC

size: -
D: TRBD1
J: TRBJ2-1
V: TRBV5-4
CDR3: CASSSTWGQKNEQFF
DNA: TGTGCCAGCAGCTCCACCTGGGGACAGAAAAATGAGCAGTTCTTC

size: few
D: -
J: TRBJ1-2
V: TRBV5-1
CDR3: CASSWGPTGTLYGYTF
DNA: TGCGCCAGCAGCTGGGGACCGACAGGAACTCTCTATGGCTACACCTTC

size: -
D: TRBD1
J: TRBJ1-5
V: TRBV19
CDR3: CASSDREGQPQHF
DNA: TGTGCCAGTAGCGACAGGGAGGGTCAGCCCCAGCATTTT

size: -
D: -
J: TRBJ2-7
V: TRBV11-2
CDR3: CASSLDYGSAYEQYF
DNA: TGTGCCAGCAGCCTGGACTATGGCTCCGCCTACGAGCAGTACTTC

size: -
D: -
J: TRBJ2-5
V: TRBV5-1
CDR3: CASSFLGNQETQYF
DNA: TGCGCCAGCAGCTTCCTGGGGAACCAAGAGACCCAGTACTTC

size: -
D: -
J: TRBJ1-5
V: TRBV6-6
CDR3: CASSYSNRRGNQPQHF
DNA: TGTGCCAGCAGTTACTCGAACAGGCGGGGCAATCAGCCCCAGCATTTT

size: -
D: TRBD1
J: TRBJ2-7
V: TRBV6-1
CDR3: CASSGWDRGSEQYF
DNA: TGTGCCAGCAGTGGTTGGGACAGGGGTTCCGAGCAGTACTTC

size: -
D: TRBD1
J: TRBJ2-6
V: TRBV5-1
CDR3: CASTQGTGGANVLTF
DNA: TGCGCCAGCACCCAGGGGACAGGGGGGGCCAACGTCCTGACTTTC

size: -
D: -
J: TRBJ2-1
V: TRBV28
CDR3: CASTPQGVQSNEQFF
DNA: TGTGCCAGCACCCCACAGGGAGTACAATCCAATGAGCAGTTCTTC

size: -
D: -
J: TRBJ1-5
V: TRBV29-1
CDR3: CSVGTGSNQPQHF
DNA: TGCAGCGTTGGTACAGGCAGCAATCAGCCCCAGCATTTT

size: few
D: TRBD2
J: TRBJ2-1
V: TRBV28
CDR3: CASSTPSGSYNEQFF
DNA: TGTGCCAGCAGTACCCCTAGCGGGAGCTACAATGAGCAGTTCTTC

size: -
D: -
J: TRBJ2-1
V: TRBV27
CDR3: CASSYKSSYNEQFF
DNA: TGTGCCAGCAGTTACAAGAGCTCCTACAATGAGCAGTTCTTC

size: -
D: -
J: TRBJ2-1
V: TRBV5-1
CDR3: CASSLLQNGTPRHNEQFF
DNA: TGCGCCAGCAGCTTGCTTCAAAACGGGACACCCAGACACAATGAGCAGTTCTTC